These 29 T cell receptor beta chains were sequenced from one sample in a study of T cells in Graves' hyperthyroidism and ophthalmopathy. Amplified TCR beta CDR3 regions derived from RNA transcripts. The study used the HTBI primer set for a first-round RT-PCR of the TCR CDR3. Using its own MiXCR run on the multiplex PCR reads, TCRdb lists one record per CDR3 protein. The sample carries approximately 530,000 distinct CDR3 sequences, 16% recorded once. Material for sequencing was blood. The receptors here all came from a woman between 18 and 30 years old with Graves' hyperthyroidism.

This chain links TRBV7-9 with TRBJ2-7; perhaps TRBD2 as D (6 bases). The CDR3 is made up of 14 amino acids. The V and J ends lost 5 bases and 0 bases respectively, with 11 bases between them. Germline CDR1 is SEHNR and CDR2 is FQNEAQ (reference sequence). Here the CDR3 DNA reads TGTGCCAGCAGCCGGGACTTCTCCTCCTACGAGCAGTACTTC. It yields the protein CASSRDFSSYEQYF.

This chain uses TRBV18 with TRBJ2-1, with 13 nucleotides matching TRBD2. Germline V gives CDR1 KGHSH, CDR2 LQKENI. V was clipped by 5 bases and J by 1 base; unmatched bases: 5. The CDR3 loop spans 17 amino acids. In DNA form, the CDR3 reads TGTGCCAGCTCATCGGGACTAGCGGGACTATCCTACAATGAGCAGTTCTTC. Protein: CASSSGLAGLSYNEQFF.

This clonotype was detected only a few times. This chain uses TRBV19 with TRBJ2-7, with D perhaps TRBD2 (5 bases). The CDR3 is 15 amino acids. CDR1 and CDR2 (germline): LNHDA, SQIVND (reference sequence). With 0 bases removed from V and 5 bases from J, the gap between germline ends came to 14 bases. This CDR3 reads CASSIDLRGLDEQYF. Written as DNA, the CDR3 is TGTGCCAGTAGTATAGATCTACGGGGTTTGGACGAGCAGTACTTC.

This clonotype came up many times. The gene calls are TRBV20-1 and TRBJ2-7, with TRBD1 matching over 7 bases. CDR3 length: 14 residues. The junction had 9 bases not matched to a gene; V was cut back by 5 bases and J by 2 bases. Germline values: CDR1 DFQATT, CDR2 SNEGSKA (reference sequence). The CDR3 nucleotides read TGCAGTGCTGGGGACAGAGGGGGACCCTACGAGCAGTACTTC. It codes for CSAGDRGGPYEQYF.

This clonotype has at least ten counts. The V call is TRBV20-1, the J call TRBJ2-1; 13 nucleotides line up with TRBD2. J lost 4 bases, V lost 5 bases, and 5 bases had no gene match. Per germline, CDR1 DFQATT and CDR2 SNEGSKA (reference sequence). The CDR3 length is 15 residues. The CDR3 here is CSALGTSGKYNEQFF. CDR3 coding DNA: TGCAGTGCTCTCGGGACTAGCGGGAAATACAATGAGCAGTTCTTC.

This clonotype has at least ten counts. The rearrangement joins TRBV5-1 to TRBJ2-7, with 7 bases that match TRBD1. V trimming: 1 base; J trimming: 5 bases; junction bases outside the gene matches: 6. The CDR3 has 14 amino acids. Germline V gene lookup returns CDR1 SGHRS and CDR2 YFSETQ. DNA of the CDR3: TGCGCCAGCAGCTTGAGGCGGCAGGGGGACGAGCAGTACTTC. Its protein is CASSLRRQGDEQYF.

This clonotype was seen a handful of times. The V and J genes are TRBV6-1 and TRBJ2-3, with 14 bases matching TRBD2. V dropped 5 bases and J dropped 3; count of bases not matched to a gene: 7. Germline-derived CDR1 and CDR2 are MNHNS and SASEGT. CDR3 length: 17 amino acids. In DNA, the CDR3 is TGTGCCAGCAGTCCGGGACTAGCGGGGGCCAGGACAGATACGCAGTATTTT. This gives the protein CASSPGLAGARTDTQYF.

This clonotype appeared many times. The chain has TRBV20-1 and TRBJ2-5; D remains unclear. The CDR3 has 12 amino acids. Trimming took 1 base from V and 1 from J, leaving 4 bases between them. Looked up from germline, CDR1 is DFQATT and CDR2 is SNEGSKA (reference sequence). The CDR3: CSARVPQETQYF. Written as DNA, the CDR3 is TGCAGTGCTAGAGTACCCCAAGAGACCCAGTACTTC.

This sequence joins TRBV6-1 and TRBJ2-7; possible D gene TRBD1, 6 bases. CDR3 length: 14 amino acids. CDR1 and CDR2 from the germline V gene are MNHNS and SASEGT. V dropped 2 bases and J dropped 3 bases, with 11 bases sitting between them. The DNA of the CDR3 is TGTGCCAGCAGTGAATTTGGGGGCGTCTACGAGCAGTACTTC. Its translation: CASSEFGGVYEQYF.

The V call is TRBV20-1, the J call TRBJ1-2, with no clear D. V lost 3 bases and J lost 2, with 1 base in between. CDR3 length equals 10 residues. Germline values: CDR1 DFQATT, CDR2 SNEGSKA (reference sequence). CDR3 in amino acids: CSARNYGYTF. The DNA of the CDR3 is TGCAGTGCTAGGAACTATGGCTACACCTTC.

Many counts were recorded for this clonotype. The chain is built from TRBV7-9 and TRBJ2-3; 12 bases match TRBD2. Looked up from germline, CDR1 is SEHNR and CDR2 is FQNEAQ (reference sequence). The CDR3 runs to 16 residues. The V segment lost 8 bases and the J segment 0 bases; nucleotides outside the gene matches: 6. CDR3 sequence (DNA): TGTGCCAGCGGAAGACTAGCGGGGGCCAGCACAGATACGCAGTATTTT. It specifies CASGRLAGASTDTQYF. The entire variable domain, with the rest obtained from reference TRBV7-9 and TRBJ2-3, is as follows: DTGVSQNPRHKITKRGQNVTFRCDPISEHNRLYWYRQTLGQGPEFLTYFQNEAQLEKSRLLSDRFSAERPKGSFSTLEIQRTEQGDSAMYLCASGRLAGASTDTQYFGPGTRLTVL.

The gene calls are TRBV25-1 and TRBJ2-7; D unclear. Germline V gene sequence: CDR1 MGHDK, CDR2 SYGVNS. V dropped 8 bases and J dropped 3 bases, with 20 bases sitting between them. This CDR3 spans 15 amino acids. The CDR3 sequence is CASLTDASGIYEQYF. The CDR3 DNA reads as TGTGCCAGCCTAACAGATGCGTCCGGTATCTACGAGCAGTACTTC.

Concerning this clonotype: Mismatch with germline at one junction end may stem from a read error. This rearrangement joins TRBV28 to TRBJ2-7; D possibly corresponds to TRBD1 (7 bases). CDR1 MDHEN and CDR2 SYDVKM come from the germline V gene. The CDR3 runs 12 residues. Written as DNA, the CDR3 is TGTGCCAGCACTACTCAGGGGGGCGAGCAGTGCTTC. This gives the protein CASTTQGGEQCF.

This clonotype was recorded many times. The V gene is TRBV2, the J gene TRBJ2-7; a possible D gene is TRBD2 (5 bases). The V end was cut by 6 bases, the J end by 3 bases, with 15 bases between. In germline, CDR1 is SNHLY, CDR2 FYNNEI. The CDR3 loop spans 14 amino acids. The CDR3 spells CASRTPGEHYEQYF. The CDR3 DNA reads TGTGCCAGCAGGACCCCCGGGGAACACTACGAGCAGTACTTC.

This clonotype was detected a few times. The chain has TRBV7-9 and TRBJ2-1, with 7 bases identical to TRBD2. Unmatched junction bases numbered 25, after V lost 8 bases and J lost 3 bases. The CDR3 covers 20 residues. CDR1 and CDR2 from the germline V gene are SEHNR and FQNEAQ (reference sequence). CDR3 nucleotides: TGTGCCAGCCTACATGGGAGCGGGATCCGGTTATCTTACCTCTACAATGAGCAGTTCTTC. Translating gives CASLHGSGIRLSYLYNEQFF.

This clonotype was recorded many times. The chain employs TRBV11-2 and TRBJ2-5, with TRBD2 matching 9 bases. The CDR3 contains 17 residues. Germline V gives CDR1 SGHAT, CDR2 FQNNGV. The junction had 11 bases not matched to a gene; V was cut back by 1 base and J by 5 bases. CDR3 sequence (DNA): TGTGCCAGCAGCTTAGGCCGCGTAGCGGGAGTGAAGGAGACCCAGTACTTC. Amino acids: CASSLGRVAGVKETQYF.

This clonotype has at least ten counts. This chain links TRBV2 with TRBJ2-2, with 10 bases matching TRBD2. V shed 2 bases, J shed 6 bases, and the junction held 9 bases outside the gene matches. CDR1 is SNHLY, CDR2 FYNNEI, per germline. There are 17 residues in the CDR3. CDR3 protein: CASSEYKLAGSAGELFF. CDR3 coding DNA: TGTGCCAGCAGTGAATATAAACTAGCGGGAAGTGCCGGGGAGCTGTTTTTT.

This clonotype was seen a single time. The chain is built from TRBV19 and TRBJ2-5; 10 nucleotides align to TRBD1. Germline V CDR1 and CDR2: LNHDA, SQIVND (reference sequence). Trimming cost V 10 bases and J 4 bases; bases outside gene matches: 12. This CDR3 contains 15 residues. In nucleotides, the CDR3 is TGTGCCACCAGAACCGGGACAGGGGTTGCAGAGACCCAGTACTTC. Amino acid sequence: CATRTGTGVAETQYF. The variable domain in full, completed from reference TRBV19 and TRBJ2-5, reads DGGITQSPKYLFRKEGQNVTLSCEQNLNHDAMYWYRQDPGQGLRLIYYSQIVNDFQKGDIAEGYSVSREKKESFPLTVTSAQKNPTAFYLCATRTGTGVAETQYFGPGTRLLVL.

This clonotype was seen many times. This chain uses TRBV20-1 with TRBJ2-1, with 7 bases aligning to TRBD2. J was trimmed by 6 bases and V by 5 bases; bases with no gene match: 4. The CDR3 consists of 12 residues. Germline lookup yields CDR1 DFQATT and CDR2 SNEGSKA (reference sequence). CDR3 in amino acids: CSARTRINEQFF. CDR3 in DNA: TGCAGTGCTCGGACTAGGATCAATGAGCAGTTCTTC.

The rearrangement joins TRBV20-1 to TRBJ2-2; D ambiguous. Germline lookup yields CDR1 DFQATT and CDR2 SNEGSKA (reference sequence). This CDR3 has 15 amino acids. V was clipped by 6 bases and J by 0 bases, with 14 bases between them. The CDR3 nucleotides read TGCAGTGCCCCCAGTTTTACGGCGAACACCGGGGAGCTGTTTTTT. Translating gives CSAPSFTANTGELFF.

About this clonotype itself: No conserved phenylalanine or tryptophan ends this CDR3, so it is likely a read error. CDR3 sequence: CASSPGRRTYEQYL. In DNA, the CDR3 is TGTGCCAGCAGTCCCGGGAGGAGGACCTACGAGCAGTACCTC. The V call is TRBV28, the J call TRBJ2-7; 7 bases agree with TRBD2. From germline, CDR1 is MDHEN and CDR2 SYDVKM. The CDR3 has 14 residues. The J segment lost 2 bases and the V segment lost 5 bases, leaving 6 bases of the junction unmatched.

This clonotype appeared many times. CDR3 loop: CASSSGTSGRRTQYF. CDR3 DNA sequence: TGTGCCAGCTCATCCGGGACTAGCGGGAGAAGAACGCAGTATTTT. The chain is built from TRBV18 and TRBJ2-3; 14 positions agree with TRBD2. There are 15 residues in the CDR3. Germline V gene data show CDR1 as KGHSH and CDR2 as LQKENI. V trimming: 5 bases; J trimming: 9 bases; junction bases outside the gene matches: 7.

This clonotype has ten or more counts. The chain links TRBV29-1 to TRBJ2-7; a weak D match, TRBD1 (5 bases). CDR1 and CDR2 (germline): SQVTM, ANQGSEA. CDR3 length equals 14 residues. The V and J ends lost 3 bases and 0 bases respectively, with 12 bases between them. The CDR3 reads CSVDEGDSSYEQYF. CDR3 sequence (DNA): TGCAGCGTTGATGAAGGGGATAGCTCCTACGAGCAGTACTTC.

The table lists this clonotype with many counts. The rearrangement joins TRBV12-3 or TRBV12-4 to TRBJ1-1, with a tentative D call TRBD1 (5 bases). The V end lost 3 bases, the J end lost 13 bases, and 18 bases lay between the germline ends. This CDR3 comprises 13 residues. CDR3 amino acids: CASSFGSGGLVFF. CDR3 bases: TGTGCCAGCAGTTTCGGGTCTGGGGGATTGGTTTTCTTT.

This chain connects TRBV7-3 to TRBJ2-2; 8 nucleotides line up with TRBD2. The CDR3 loop spans 16 amino acids. In germline, CDR1 is SGHTA, CDR2 FQGTGA. J gave up 6 bases and V 5 bases, and 11 bases lay outside the gene matches. Here the CDR3 reads CASSPSGGGSPGELFF. CDR3 DNA sequence: TGTGCCAGCAGCCCCTCGGGGGGGGGGTCGCCCGGGGAGCTGTTTTTT.

This clonotype was observed at least ten times. J is TRBJ2-5 and V is TRBV10-2; possibly TRBD2 for D (6 bases). The V gene lost 5 bases and the J gene lost 4 bases, with 11 bases spanning the gap. Germline CDR1 and CDR2: WSHSY and SAAADI. This CDR3 is built from 13 residues. DNA for the CDR3: TGCGCCAGCAGTAAAGCGGGTGTAGAGACCCAGTACTTC. Translated, it gives CASSKAGVETQYF.

This clonotype was found a few times. V and J are TRBV6-1 and TRBJ1-5; D is unclear. Germline V gives CDR1 MNHNS, CDR2 SASEGT. The CDR3 consists of 15 residues. V lost 6 bases and J 3 bases, leaving 15 bases between the germline ends. The CDR3, as DNA: TGTGCCAGCAGACAAGTATTTCCCCACAATCAGCCCCAGCATTTT. Residues: CASRQVFPHNQPQHF.

This clonotype was picked up one time. A much larger clone lies one base from this, so it may be a read error. The J gene is TRBJ1-6, the V gene TRBV7-2; a weak D match, TRBD1 (6 bases). CDR3 length: 13 residues. The germline V gene encodes CDR1 SGHTA and CDR2 FQGNSA. The CDR3 loop reads CASSGTPNSPLYF. CDR3 DNA sequence: TGTGCCAGCAGCGGGACACCGAATTCACCCCTCTACTTT. The variable domain in full, completed from reference TRBV7-2 and TRBJ1-6, reads GAGVSQSPSNKVTEKGKDVELRCDPISGHTALYWYRQSLGQGLEFLIYFQGNSAPDKSGLPSDRFSAERTGGSVSTLTIQRTQQEDSAVYLCASSGTPNSPLYFGNGTRLTVT.

The gene calls are TRBV5-1 and TRBJ2-5; 8 nucleotides line up with TRBD2. Trimming took 4 bases from V and 4 from J; bases not matched to a gene: 9. The CDR3 has 15 amino acids. Germline V CDR1 and CDR2: SGHRS, YFSETQ. CDR3 nucleotide sequence: TGCGCCAGCAGCAGGAGCGGGAGTATCGGAGAGACCCAGTACTTC. Amino acids: CASSRSGSIGETQYF.